This note documents a single T cell receptor beta chain sequence. This record comes from a study of blood T cell repertoires in COVID-19. Only in-frame clones appear in the TCRdb table, and some are missing; sequencing was by immunoSEQ multiplex PCR. The table shows roughly 120,000 clones, with 87% occurring only once. V lost 2 bases and J lost 7; bases outside the gene matches: 6. This CDR3 region has 15 residues. Germline lookup yields CDR1 SGHTA and CDR2 FQGTGA. The sequence was collected from a human donor in a cohort sampled during active COVID-19. The sample comprised peripheral blood. The chain is built from TRBV7-3 and TRBJ2-1; 9 nucleotides line up with TRBD2. Written as DNA, the CDR3 is TGTGCCAGCAGCTTACAGCGGGGGGACCGAAATGAGCAGTTCTTC. Amino acids: CASSLQRGDRNEQFF.